A selection of T cell receptor beta chains follows, all from one sample in a study of T cells after posttransplantation cyclophosphamide. Only in-frame clones appear in the TCRdb table, and some are missing; sequencing was by immunoSEQ multiplex PCR. The counts give around 8,000 clones, none of them seen only once; approximately 6% is held by the top ten. Source: PBMCs, taken after an allogeneic stem cell transplant with post-transplant cyclophosphamide. These receptor sequences come from a young adult male patient who received an allogeneic stem cell transplant from an unrelated donor, was CMV-positive, and had acute and chronic GVHD. Some T cells may be supplied by the graft donor. Each CDR3 is given with its conserved first and last residue. The D gene is left open where the match is weak. Size is omitted from some rows. Given values are once, few, many or a class for expanded clones.

size	V	J	D	CDR3	DNA
many	TRBV19	TRBJ2-7	TRBD1	CASSDRGLSYEQYF	TGTGCCAGTAGTGACAGGGGGCTCTCCTACGAGCAGTACTTC
many	TRBV2	TRBJ2-7	.	CAISRDHGEQYF	TGTGCCATCAGCAGGGATCATGGCGAGCAGTACTTC
many	TRBV6-5	TRBJ2-7	.	CASSPVQGGAYEQYF	TGTGCCAGCAGTCCAGTACAGGGGGGGGCCTACGAGCAGTACTTC
many	TRBV5-4	TRBJ2-1	.	CASSRGLINEQFF	TGTGCCAGCAGCCGAGGACTTATCAATGAGCAGTTCTTC
many	TRBV6-6	TRBJ1-4	.	CASSSPTVATNEKLFF	TGTGCCAGCAGTTCACCCACAGTTGCAACTAATGAAAAACTGTTTTTT
many	TRBV19	TRBJ2-1	TRBD2	CASSPWTSGNEQFF	TGTGCCAGTAGTCCCTGGACTAGCGGGAATGAGCAGTTCTTC
medium-sized	TRBV10-3	TRBJ1-5	TRBD1	CAIGTGDSNQPQHF	TGTGCCATCGGGACAGGAGATAGCAATCAGCCCCAGCATTTT
many	TRBV7-2	TRBJ2-3	TRBD2	CASSLSASGSTDTQYF	TGTGCCAGCAGCTTATCGGCTAGCGGGAGCACAGATACGCAGTATTTT
many	TRBV5-4	TRBJ2-7	TRBD1	CASSLGTGGYEQYF	TGTGCCAGCAGCTTGGGGACAGGGGGCTACGAGCAGTACTTC
medium-sized	TRBV6-2/TRBV6-3	TRBJ1-1	.	CASSYSSVREAFF	TGTGCCAGCAGTTACTCGTCGGTCCGCGAAGCTTTCTTT
few	TRBV30	TRBJ2-5	TRBD1	CAWSKDRGQETQYF	TGTGCCTGGAGTAAGGACAGGGGGCAAGAGACCCAGTACTTC
many	TRBV2	TRBJ1-1	.	CASSEQAGLNTEAFF	TGTGCCAGCAGTGAACAGGCTGGATTGAACACTGAAGCTTTCTTT
medium-sized	TRBV30	TRBJ1-1	.	CAWSAQRAEAFF	TGTGCCTGGAGTGCTCAACGGGCTGAAGCTTTCTTT
few	TRBV4-1	TRBJ2-3	TRBD2	CASSQETPGLAGGRDTQYF	TGCGCCAGCAGCCAAGAAACTCCGGGACTAGCGGGGGGGCGAGATACGCAGTATTTT
many	TRBV19	TRBJ2-2	.	CASTPDTGELFF	TGTGCCAGTACCCCGGACACCGGGGAGCTGTTTTTT
many	TRBV5-1	TRBJ2-7	TRBD1	CASSTIGTAYEQYF	TGCGCCAGCAGCACCATTGGGACAGCCTACGAGCAGTACTTC
medium-sized	TRBV5-5	TRBJ2-7	TRBD1	CASTPSGTGAYEQYF	TGTGCCAGCACACCATCCGGGACAGGTGCCTACGAGCAGTACTTC
medium-sized	TRBV5-1	TRBJ1-1	TRBD1	CASSWQGDTEAFF	TGCGCCAGCAGCTGGCAGGGGGACACTGAAGCTTTCTTT
many	TRBV25-1	TRBJ2-2	TRBD2	CASSEGLAGTGELFF	TGTGCCAGCAGCGAGGGACTAGCGGGCACCGGGGAGCTGTTTTTT
medium-sized	TRBV28	TRBJ1-1	.	CASSTDSIEAFF	TGTGCCAGCAGTACCGACAGCATTGAAGCTTTCTTT
.	TRBV5-6	TRBJ2-3	.	CASSLGPTSTDTQYF	TGTGCCAGCAGCTTGGGGCCGACTAGCACAGATACGCAGTATTTT
many	TRBV12-3/TRBV12-4	TRBJ2-1	.	CASSPTGTHNEQFF	TGTGCCAGCAGTCCCACAGGGACCCACAATGAGCAGTTCTTC
many	TRBV6-1	TRBJ2-3	TRBD1	CASSEGTGQGTDTQYF	TGTGCCAGCAGTGAAGGGACAGGTCAAGGCACAGATACGCAGTATTTT
many	TRBV19	TRBJ2-2	TRBD1	CASKPGQGLTGELFF	TGTGCCAGTAAGCCGGGACAGGGGTTGACCGGGGAGCTGTTTTTT
.	TRBV9	TRBJ1-2	TRBD1	CASSGDSMLTSYGYTF	TGTGCCAGCAGCGGGGACAGTATGCTGACTTCTTATGGCTACACCTTC
many	TRBV7-2	TRBJ1-1	.	CASSYKIRDTEAFF	TGTGCCAGCAGCTATAAGATCAGGGATACTGAAGCTTTCTTT
many	TRBV9	TRBJ2-1	.	CASSVASFLVDNEQFF	TGTGCCAGCAGCGTAGCGAGTTTTTTAGTCGACAATGAGCAGTTCTTC
many	TRBV9	TRBJ2-1	TRBD2	CASSVIAGVDEQFF	TGTGCCAGCAGCGTGATAGCGGGAGTCGACGAGCAGTTCTTC
medium-sized	TRBV10-2	TRBJ1-5	.	CASSDDRGGGQPQHF	TGCGCCAGCAGTGATGATCGGGGGGGAGGTCAGCCCCAGCATTTT
many	TRBV7-2	TRBJ1-1	.	CASSFSAREGEAFF	TGTGCCAGCAGCTTTTCGGCCAGGGAAGGTGAAGCTTTCTTT
many	TRBV15	TRBJ2-7	.	CATSRDLTGQAGSF	TGTGCCACCAGCAGAGATCTAACAGGGCAGGCGGGATCCTTC
many	TRBV29-1	TRBJ2-2	.	CSVETSSSNTGELFF	TGCAGCGTTGAAACTTCAAGTAGTAACACCGGGGAGCTGTTTTTT
many	TRBV5-4	TRBJ2-7	.	CASSLKQGDYEQYF	TGTGCCAGCAGCTTAAAGCAGGGAGATTACGAGCAGTACTTC
many	TRBV12-3/TRBV12-4	TRBJ2-7	TRBD1	CASRRGTGGEQYF	TGTGCCAGCAGACGTGGGACAGGAGGCGAGCAGTACTTC
many	TRBV30	TRBJ1-4	.	CAWSGGATNEKLFF	TGTGCCTGGAGCGGCGGGGCAACTAATGAAAAACTGTTTTTT
many	TRBV6-6	TRBJ2-3	TRBD2	CASSRLAGGQDTQYF	TGTGCCAGCAGTAGACTAGCGGGAGGCCAAGATACGCAGTATTTT
many	TRBV2	TRBJ2-4	TRBD1	CASTYLGQVGEKNIQYF	TGTGCCAGCACCTATCTTGGACAGGTTGGGGAGAAAAACATTCAGTACTTC
large	TRBV6-2/TRBV6-3	TRBJ2-7	.	CASSIDSSYEQYF	TGTGCCAGCAGTATAGACAGTTCCTACGAGCAGTACTTC
many	TRBV10-2	TRBJ2-1	TRBD2	CASQLAGRHNEQFF	TGCGCCAGCCAGCTAGCGGGGAGGCACAATGAGCAGTTCTTC
many	TRBV5-1	TRBJ2-1	.	CASSLEGVNEQFF	TGCGCCAGCAGCTTGGAAGGGGTCAATGAGCAGTTCTTC
.	TRBV6-5	TRBJ2-3	.	CASRATSTDTQYF	TGTGCCAGCAGGGCCACCAGCACAGATACGCAGTATTTT
medium-sized	TRBV12-3/TRBV12-4	TRBJ2-1	.	CASSRNTRDEQFF	TGTGCCAGCAGCCGTAACACTAGGGATGAGCAGTTCTTC
many	TRBV6-5	TRBJ2-7	.	CASSYSLTAPYEQYF	TGTGCCAGCAGTTACTCCCTGACAGCACCCTACGAGCAGTACTTC
many	TRBV5-4	TRBJ1-2	.	CASSLFGGHGYTF	TGTGCCAGCAGCTTGTTCGGGGGGCATGGCTACACCTTC
medium-sized	TRBV2	TRBJ1-1	TRBD1	CASSEQGDTEAFF	TGTGCCAGCAGCGAACAGGGGGACACTGAAGCTTTCTTT
many	TRBV11-2	TRBJ1-2	.	CASSFSDTNYGYTF	TGTGCCAGCAGCTTCAGTGACACCAACTATGGCTACACCTTC
many	TRBV12-3/TRBV12-4	TRBJ1-1	TRBD1	CASKIGGINTEAFF	TGTGCCAGCAAAATAGGGGGCATAAACACTGAAGCTTTCTTT
medium-sized	TRBV10-3	TRBJ2-7	TRBD2	CAISEPGLAGAYEQYF	TGTGCCATCAGTGAACCCGGACTAGCGGGTGCCTACGAGCAGTACTTC
many	TRBV4-1	TRBJ2-3	TRBD2	CASSQEPGTSGSTDTQYF	TGCGCCAGCAGCCAAGAGCCGGGAACTAGCGGCAGCACAGATACGCAGTATTTT
.	TRBV5-1	TRBJ2-2	TRBD2	CASSILAGADTGELFF	TGCGCCAGCAGCATCCTAGCGGGAGCGGACACCGGGGAGCTGTTTTTT
many	TRBV12-3/TRBV12-4	TRBJ1-3	.	CASRSNRDSGNTIYF	TGTGCCAGCAGATCAAACAGGGATTCTGGAAACACCATATATTTT
few	TRBV9	TRBJ2-7	TRBD1	CASSVRDRGPLEQYF	TGTGCCAGCAGCGTCCGGGACAGGGGGCCTCTCGAGCAGTACTTC